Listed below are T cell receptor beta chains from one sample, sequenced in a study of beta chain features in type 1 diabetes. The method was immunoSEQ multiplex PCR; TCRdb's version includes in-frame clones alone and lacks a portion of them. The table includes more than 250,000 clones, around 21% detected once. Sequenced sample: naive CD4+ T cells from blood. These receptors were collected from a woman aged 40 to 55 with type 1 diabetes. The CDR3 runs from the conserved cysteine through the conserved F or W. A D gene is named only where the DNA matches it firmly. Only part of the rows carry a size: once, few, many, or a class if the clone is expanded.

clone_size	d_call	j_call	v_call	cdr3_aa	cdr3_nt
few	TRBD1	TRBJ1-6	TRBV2	CASSQDRRGSPLHF	TGTGCCAGCAGCCAGGACAGGAGGGGTTCACCCCTCCACTTT
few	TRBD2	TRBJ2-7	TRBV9	CASSVAGLAGSHEQYF	TGTGCCAGCAGCGTAGCGGGACTAGCGGGGTCTCACGAGCAGTACTTC
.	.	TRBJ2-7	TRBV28	CASSSPQEAYEQYF	TGTGCCAGCAGTTCCCCCCAAGAGGCCTACGAGCAGTACTTC
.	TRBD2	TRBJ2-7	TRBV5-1	CASSLDPGGGYEQYF	TGCGCCAGCAGCTTGGATCCGGGAGGAGGGTACGAGCAGTACTTC
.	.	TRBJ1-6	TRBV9	CASSTTGSSYNSPLHF	TGTGCCAGCAGCACTACAGGAAGCTCCTATAATTCACCCCTCCACTTT
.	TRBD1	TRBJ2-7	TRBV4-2	CASSQEGTGGLFEQYF	TGTGCCAGCAGCCAAGAAGGAACAGGGGGCTTATTCGAGCAGTACTTC
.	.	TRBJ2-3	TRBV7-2	CASSSGGAGSDTQYF	TGTGCCAGCAGCTCCGGAGGTGCGGGTTCGGATACGCAGTATTTT
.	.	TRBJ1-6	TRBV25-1	CASSRQDSPLHF	TGTGCCAGCAGTAGGCAGGATTCACCCCTCCACTTT
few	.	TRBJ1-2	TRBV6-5	CASSFPGYGYTF	TGTGCCAGCAGTTTCCCAGGCTATGGCTACACCTTC
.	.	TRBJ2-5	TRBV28	CASTSGGEETQYF	TGTGCCAGCACAAGCGGAGGGGAAGAGACCCAGTACTTC
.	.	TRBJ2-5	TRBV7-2	CASSLAAGSQETQYF	TGTGCCAGCAGCTTAGCTGCCGGGAGCCAAGAGACCCAGTACTTC
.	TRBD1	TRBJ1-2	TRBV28	CASTPDRAGGYTF	TGTGCCAGCACCCCGGACAGGGCGGGCGGCTACACCTTC
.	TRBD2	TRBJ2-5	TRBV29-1	CSVETSRMQETQYF	TGCAGCGTTGAGACTAGCCGGATGCAAGAGACCCAGTACTTC
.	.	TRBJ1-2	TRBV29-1	CSVGGRVSYGYTF	TGCAGCGTTGGTGGCAGGGTTTCCTATGGCTACACCTTC
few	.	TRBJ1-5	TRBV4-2	CASSQGVNNQPQHF	TGTGCCAGCAGCCAAGGAGTCAACAATCAGCCCCAGCATTTT
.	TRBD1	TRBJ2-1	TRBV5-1	CASSSGQPWDEQFF	TGCGCCAGCAGCTCGGGACAGCCTTGGGATGAGCAGTTCTTC
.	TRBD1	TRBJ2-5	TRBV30	CAWGTGLGVKRQETQYF	TGTGCCTGGGGGACAGGGTTGGGTGTCAAGCGCCAAGAGACCCAGTACTTC
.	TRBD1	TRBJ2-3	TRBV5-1	CASSRGQGEDTQYF	TGCGCCAGCAGCAGAGGACAGGGTGAAGATACGCAGTATTTT
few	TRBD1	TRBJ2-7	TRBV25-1	CASSGGDRGIYEQYF	TGTGCCAGCAGTGGGGGGGACAGGGGAATCTACGAGCAGTACTTC
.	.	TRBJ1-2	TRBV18	CASSPGTKHGYTF	TGTGCCAGCTCACCAGGGACAAAGCATGGCTACACCTTC
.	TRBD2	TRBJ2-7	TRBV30	CAWTSGSHEQYF	TGTGCCTGGACTAGCGGGAGCCACGAGCAGTACTTC
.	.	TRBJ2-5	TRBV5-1	CASSLNRGGWETQYF	TGCGCCAGCAGCTTGAACAGGGGAGGATGGGAGACCCAGTACTTC
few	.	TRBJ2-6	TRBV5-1	CASTSAGANVLTF	TGCGCCAGCACGTCCGCTGGGGCCAACGTCCTGACTTTC
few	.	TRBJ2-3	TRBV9	CASSVTSSTDTQYF	TGTGCCAGCAGCGTCACTAGCAGCACAGATACGCAGTATTTT
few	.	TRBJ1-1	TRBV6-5	CASSRQGNTEAFF	TGTGCCAGCAGTCGTCAGGGGAACACTGAAGCTTTCTTT
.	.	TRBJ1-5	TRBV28	CASTTGGQPQHF	TGTGCCAGCACCACGGGTGGGCAGCCCCAGCATTTT
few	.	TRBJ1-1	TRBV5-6	CASTPFRGANTEAFF	TGTGCCAGCACCCCTTTTCGGGGGGCGAACACTGAAGCTTTCTTT
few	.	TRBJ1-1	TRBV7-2	CASRIDSRNTEAFF	TGTGCCAGCAGAATCGACAGCAGGAACACTGAAGCTTTCTTT
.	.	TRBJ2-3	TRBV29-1	CSVEDWGRETDTQYF	TGCAGCGTTGAAGATTGGGGGCGGGAGACAGATACGCAGTATTTT
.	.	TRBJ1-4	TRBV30	CAWSVQDNEKLFF	TGTGCCTGGAGTGTACAGGACAATGAAAAACTGTTTTTT
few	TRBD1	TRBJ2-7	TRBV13	CASSLDRGYEQYF	TGTGCCAGCAGCTTAGACAGGGGTTACGAGCAGTACTTC
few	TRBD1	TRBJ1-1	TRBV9	CASSVWDRNTEAFF	TGTGCCAGCAGCGTTTGGGACAGAAACACTGAAGCTTTCTTT
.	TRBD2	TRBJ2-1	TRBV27	CASSLGLAGWGSDEQFF	TGTGCCAGCAGTTTAGGGCTAGCGGGGTGGGGAAGCGATGAGCAGTTCTTC
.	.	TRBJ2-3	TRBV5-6	CASSPGGDTQYF	TGTGCCAGCAGCCCAGGGGGGGATACGCAGTATTTT
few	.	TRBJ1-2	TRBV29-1	CSVEEGSYGYTF	TGCAGCGTCGAGGAGGGAAGCTATGGCTACACCTTC
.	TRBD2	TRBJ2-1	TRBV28	CASSLGRGYNEQFF	TGTGCCAGCAGTTTGGGGAGGGGATACAATGAGCAGTTCTTC
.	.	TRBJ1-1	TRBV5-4	CASSLQRGMNTEAFF	TGTGCCAGCAGCCTCCAGAGAGGGATGAACACTGAAGCTTTCTTT
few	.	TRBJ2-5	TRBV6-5	CASSYSSSAGTQYF	TGTGCCAGCAGTTACTCGAGTTCTGCGGGGACCCAGTACTTC
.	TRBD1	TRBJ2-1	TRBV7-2	CASSLAQTGYNEQFF	TGTGCCAGCAGCTTAGCCCAGACAGGGTACAATGAGCAGTTCTTC
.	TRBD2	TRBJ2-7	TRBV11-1	CATRLAGWDEQYF	TGTGCCACCCGGCTAGCGGGATGGGACGAGCAGTACTTC
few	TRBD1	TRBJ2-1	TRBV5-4	CASSPGTANNEQFF	TGTGCCAGCAGCCCCGGGACAGCCAACAATGAGCAGTTCTTC